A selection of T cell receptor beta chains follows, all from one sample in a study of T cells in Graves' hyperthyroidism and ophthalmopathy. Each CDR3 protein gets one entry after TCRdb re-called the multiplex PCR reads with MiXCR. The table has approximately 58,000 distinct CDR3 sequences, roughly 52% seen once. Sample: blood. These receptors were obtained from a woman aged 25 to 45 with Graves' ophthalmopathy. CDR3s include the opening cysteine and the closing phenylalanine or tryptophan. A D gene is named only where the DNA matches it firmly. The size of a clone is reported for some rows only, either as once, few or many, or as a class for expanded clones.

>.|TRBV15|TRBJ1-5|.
TGTGCCACCAGCAGAGATCAGGGTAATCAGCCCCAGCATTTT
CATSRDQGNQPQHF
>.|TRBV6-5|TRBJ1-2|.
TGTGCCAGCAGTTCCACCTTCTTTCTCTCAGGGTCGTCGCTTGATGGCTACACCTTC
CASSSTFFLSGSSLDGYTF
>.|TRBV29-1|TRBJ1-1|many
TGCAGCGTTGTTTTTTGGGGGCCGGACACTGAAGCTTTCTTT
CSVVFWGPDTEAFF
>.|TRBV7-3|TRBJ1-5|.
TGTGCCAGCAGCTTAGCAGGGGAGGAGACCCAGCATTTT
CASSLAGEETQHF
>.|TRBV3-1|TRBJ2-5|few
TGTGCCAGCAGCCCCTCGAGTAGTGGGGAGACCCAGTACTTC
CASSPSSSGETQYF
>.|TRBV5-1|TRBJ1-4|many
TGCGCCAGCAGCTTTACAGGATTCCTTAATGAAAAACTGTTTTTT
CASSFTGFLNEKLFF
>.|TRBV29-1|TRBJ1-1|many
TGCAGCGTTAGGGACACCGGGGGAGCTTTCTTT
CSVRDTGGAFF
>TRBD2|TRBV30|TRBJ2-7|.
TGTGCCTGGAGTGTAGGTGGGACTAGTTACGAGCAGTACTTC
CAWSVGGTSYEQYF
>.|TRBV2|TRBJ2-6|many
TGTGCCAGCAGAGCCGAGGCTGGGGCCAACGTCCTGACTTTC
CASRAEAGANVLTF
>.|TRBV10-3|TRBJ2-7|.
TGTGCCATCAGTGAGTCGGGTCAGGGGAGTTACGAGCAGTACTTC
CAISESGQGSYEQYF
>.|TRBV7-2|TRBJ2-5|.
TGTGCCAGCAGCTTAGGTGTAAATCAGCCCCAGTACTTC
CASSLGVNQPQYF
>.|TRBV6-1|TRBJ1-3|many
TGTGCCAGCAGTGAGGTAGCGGGACAACGCTCTGGAAACACCATATATTTT
CASSEVAGQRSGNTIYF
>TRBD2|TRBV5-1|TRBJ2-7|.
TGCGCCAGCAGCTTGACTCTAGCGGGAGACGAGCAGTACTTC
CASSLTLAGDEQYF
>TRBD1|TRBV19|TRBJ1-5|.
TGTGCCAGTAGTAAGCCGGGACAGGGCGGCAATCAGCCCCAGCATTTT
CASSKPGQGGNQPQHF
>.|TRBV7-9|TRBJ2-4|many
TGTGCCAGCAGCTTAAACCCAGGGGCCATTCAGTACTTC
CASSLNPGAIQYF
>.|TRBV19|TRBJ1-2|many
TGTGCCAGTAGTATTATAGGGGCCGGGAACTATGGCTACACCTTC
CASSIIGAGNYGYTF
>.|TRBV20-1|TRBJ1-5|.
TGCAGTGCTAGAGATGGGGCGGGGTTCGGTCAGCCCCAGCATTTT
CSARDGAGFGQPQHF
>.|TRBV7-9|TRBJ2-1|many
TGTGCCAGCAGCTCAAACCTTCTAGCGAGCTCCTACAATGAGCAGTTCTTC
CASSSNLLASSYNEQFF
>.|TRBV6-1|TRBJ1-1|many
TGTGCCAGCAGTGGCGTCAGATGGGCCACTGAAGCTTTCTTT
CASSGVRWATEAFF
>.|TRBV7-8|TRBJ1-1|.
TGTGCCAGCAGCTTAGGGATGGACACTGGAGCTTTCTTT
CASSLGMDTGAFF
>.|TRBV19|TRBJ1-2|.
TGTGCCAGTAGTGCTAACTATGGCTACACCTTC
CASSANYGYTF
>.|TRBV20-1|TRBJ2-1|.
TGCAGTGCGCGACGCCTTGATACGCAGTTCTTC
CSARRLDTQFF
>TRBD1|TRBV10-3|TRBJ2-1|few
TGTGCCACCCTAATAGGGACAGGAACCGACAATGAGCAGTTCTTC
CATLIGTGTDNEQFF
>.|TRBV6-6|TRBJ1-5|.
TGTGCCGCGGGCAGGGCTCAAAATCAGCCCCAGCATTTT
CAAGRAQNQPQHF
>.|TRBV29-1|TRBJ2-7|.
TGCAGTGCCGACAGGACGTCCTACGAGCAGTACTTC
CSADRTSYEQYF
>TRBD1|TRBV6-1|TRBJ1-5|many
TGTGCCACCCGGACAGGGGGAGGCAATCAGCCCCAGCATTTT
CATRTGGGNQPQHF
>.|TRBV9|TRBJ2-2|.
TGTGCCAGCAGCGTAGTGGGAACTAACACCGGGGAGCTGTTTTTT
CASSVVGTNTGELFF
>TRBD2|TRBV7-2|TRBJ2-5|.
TGTGCCAGCAGCTCCACACCGGGGGGTCAGACCCAGTACTTC
CASSSTPGGQTQYF
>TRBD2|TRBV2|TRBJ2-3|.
TGTGCCAGCAGTGCCCTAGGACTAGCGGAAAGCACAGATACGCAGTATTTT
CASSALGLAESTDTQYF
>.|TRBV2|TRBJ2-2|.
TGTGCCAGCAACCAGATGGGCCCCTCGGACACCGGGGAGCTGTTTTTT
CASNQMGPSDTGELFF
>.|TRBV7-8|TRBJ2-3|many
TGTGCCAGCAGCTCCATACTCGCAGATACGCAGTATTTT
CASSSILADTQYF
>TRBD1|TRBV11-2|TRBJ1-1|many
TGTGCCAGCAGCTTAGCAGGGGGGCGTCGGTACACTGAAGCTTTCTTT
CASSLAGGRRYTEAFF
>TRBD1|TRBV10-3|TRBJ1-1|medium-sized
TGTGCCATCAGGAAAAGACAGGGGGAAATGAACACTGAAGCTTTCTTT
CAIRKRQGEMNTEAFF
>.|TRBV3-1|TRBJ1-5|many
TGTGCCAGCAGCCAATTCGGGAATCAGCCCCAGCATTTT
CASSQFGNQPQHF